This TCR beta chain was captured in a study of blood T cells in healthy people across ages. Study-wide results and caveats: It was held that diversity estimates obtained from one million T cells represented underestimates. Age brought a roughly linear fall in TCR beta diversity measured per million T cells.

The second PCR ran about 6 to 12 cycles with a sample-barcoded 5' primer and J-beta primers. TCRdb re-called the 5' RACE reads with MiXCR, one entry per CDR3 protein. The table has more than 450,000 distinct CDR3 sequences, around 27% seen once; the top ten hold approximately 3.7%. This clonotype was seen just once. Its antigen remains unidentified. V dropped 8 bases and J dropped 6 bases, with 21 bases sitting between them. This CDR3 has 15 amino acids. Germline loops: CDR1 MNHNS, CDR2 SASEGT. These data also formed part of another study, on T cells of mothers and their children. That study adds: Second-PCR amplification with M1S added sample barcodes and 2-4 random nucleotides. The yield was over 9 million TCR beta CDR3 reads from each mother and some 3 million from each child.

Sequencing was performed on blood. This clonotype was sampled from a boy between 2 and 10 years old in good health. The rearrangement uses TRBV6-1 and TRBJ2-3, with D possibly matching TRBD2 (5 bases). This CDR3 reads CASQPTRYNVDTQYF. The CDR3 DNA reads TGTGCCAGCCAGCCTACTAGGTATAACGTCGATACGCAGTATTTT.